What follows is one T cell receptor (beta chain) and its context. Deep-level settings were used for running the assay. Some clones are missing from TCRdb's copy, which holds only in-frame ones; the method was immunoSEQ multiplex PCR. The sample holds 450,000 to 600,000 clones, about four fifths seen once. This record comes from a study of shared clonotypes between healthy human individuals. Healthy adults negative for HIV, lacking recent acute infections or vaccinations, served as donors. The CDR3 runs to 16 residues. Trimming at V came to 5 bases and at J to 2 bases, leaving 12 bases not matched to a gene. CDR1 and CDR2 from the germline V gene are MNHEY and SMNVEV (reference sequence).

V usage is TRBV27 and J usage is TRBJ2-7; 7 positions match TRBD1. The specimen was PBMCs. This TCR was sampled from a woman aged 40 to 50 in good health. Some clones in this sample may be carry-over from other donors' samples. The CDR3 loop is CASSRPGQTLAYEQYF. DNA of the CDR3: TGTGCCAGCAGTCGACCGGGACAGACTTTAGCCTACGAGCAGTACTTC.